These 16 T cell receptor beta chains were all obtained from the same sample, sequenced in a study of blood T cell repertoires in COVID-19. Some clones are missing from TCRdb's copy, which holds only in-frame ones; the method was immunoSEQ multiplex PCR. The sample includes roughly 250,000 clones, approximately 83% of them seen just once. The source material was PBMCs or T cells enriched from blood (not recorded which). The receptors originated from a woman between 25 and 40 years old who had recovered from COVID-19.

DNA of the CDR3: TGTGCCAGCAGCCTAGGGGCAGTCGGGGTCTACGAGCAGTACTTC. This translates into CASSLGAVGVYEQYF. The chain has TRBV7-9 and TRBJ2-7; the D call may be TRBD1 or TRBD2 (5 bases each). The length of the CDR3 is 15 residues. The V and J ends lost 5 bases and 3 bases respectively, with 17 bases between them. In germline, CDR1 is SEHNR, CDR2 FQNEAQ (reference sequence).

The chain links TRBV7-9 to TRBJ2-5, with a possible D match to TRBD2 (5 bases). Trimming took off 5 bases at V and 2 bases at J, with 9 bases between the two ends. The CDR3 is 13 amino acids. Per the germline V gene, CDR1 is SEHNR and CDR2 is FQNEAQ (reference sequence). In nucleotides, the CDR3 is TGTGCCAGCAGCCAAAGGACTCAAGAGACCCAGTACTTC. Translation gives CASSQRTQETQYF.

The chain combines TRBV28 with TRBJ1-5, with TRBD1 matching 7 bases. The V gene's germline CDR1 is MDHEN and CDR2 SYDVKM. CDR3 size: 16 residues. V lost 6 bases, J lost 3 bases, and 11 bases stayed unmatched. DNA of the CDR3: TGTGCCAGCAGACAAGGCCTACAGGGGCACAATCAGCCCCAGCATTTT. Amino acid sequence: CASRQGLQGHNQPQHF.

The chain carries TRBV7-8 and TRBJ2-7; 7 bases map to TRBD1. The CDR3 runs 15 residues. Germline values: CDR1 SGHVS, CDR2 FQNEAQ. J gave up 3 bases and V 3 bases, and 8 bases lay outside the gene matches. CDR3 nucleotides: TGTGCCAGCAGCTTGGGACCCCCAGGGGGCTACGAGCAGTACTTC. It is translated as CASSLGPPGGYEQYF. Drawing the rest from reference TRBV7-8 and TRBJ2-7, the complete variable domain is GAGVSQSPRYKVAKRGQDVALRCDPISGHVSLFWYQQALGQGPEFLTYFQNEAQLDKSGLPSDRFFAERPEGSVSTLKIQRTQQEDSAVYLCASSLGPPGGYEQYFGPGTRLTVT.

This clone has only a few counts. This chain links TRBV7-9 with TRBJ1-4; D might be TRBD1 (5 bases). This CDR3 is 17 amino acids long. CDR1 and CDR2 from the germline V gene are SEHNR and FQNEAQ (reference sequence). V lost 6 bases and J 0 bases, leaving 17 bases between the germline ends. The CDR3 here is CASSSRQTFPTNEKLFF. The CDR3 DNA follows: TGTGCCAGCAGTTCTCGACAGACGTTTCCAACTAATGAAAAACTGTTTTTT. The full variable domain, rest sourced from reference TRBV7-9 and TRBJ1-4, is DTGVSQNPRHKITKRGQNVTFRCDPISEHNRLYWYRQTLGQGPEFLTYFQNEAQLEKSRLLSDRFSAERPKGSFSTLEIQRTEQGDSAMYLCASSSRQTFPTNEKLFFGSGTQLSVL.

The chain has TRBV7-8 and TRBJ2-3; 8 bases align to TRBD2. Looked up from germline, CDR1 is SGHVS and CDR2 is FQNEAQ. The CDR3 length is 15 residues. V was clipped by 2 bases and J by 2 bases; unmatched bases: 3. The CDR3 is CASSLRGGYTDTQYF. CDR3 bases: TGTGCCAGCAGCTTACGGGGGGGATACACAGATACGCAGTATTTT.

The V gene is TRBV10-3, the J gene TRBJ1-1; D possibly corresponds to TRBD1 (5 bases). The CDR3 runs to 13 residues. The germline V and J ends were trimmed by 11 bases and 3 bases, with 16 bases remaining between them. Germline CDR1 ENHRY, CDR2 SYGVKD. The CDR3 nucleotides read TGTGCCTCCACATCTCAACAGGACACTGAAGCTTTCTTT. It is translated as CASTSQQDTEAFF.

This clone showed up just a few times. The chain is built from TRBV15 and TRBJ1-1; tentatively, D is TRBD1 (5 bases). The CDR3 is 14 residues long. The V gene lost 5 bases and the J gene lost 1 base, with 11 bases spanning the gap. Germline-derived CDR1 and CDR2 are LNHNV and YYDKDF (reference sequence). The CDR3 DNA follows: TGTGCCACCAGCGGGGGGACGGGGAACACTGAAGCTTTCTTT. Encoded protein: CATSGGTGNTEAFF. The full variable domain, with the rest looked up from reference TRBV15 and TRBJ1-1, is DAMVIQNPRYQVTQFGKPVTLSCSQTLNHNVMYWYQQKSSQAPKLLFHYYDKDFNNEADTPDNFQSRRPNTSFCFLDIRSPGLGDTAMYLCATSGGTGNTEAFFGQGTRLTVV.

The rearrangement joins TRBV28 to TRBJ1-5; D ambiguous. Germline values: CDR1 MDHEN, CDR2 SYDVKM. The CDR3 consists of 10 residues. Trimming took 8 bases from V and 6 from J, leaving 5 bases between them. CDR3 in amino acids: CASGVQPQHF. DNA for the CDR3: TGTGCCAGCGGAGTTCAGCCCCAGCATTTT.

The chain links TRBV7-8 to TRBJ1-2, with 7 bases aligning to TRBD1. Germline CDR1 reads SGHVS; CDR2 reads FQNEAQ. The length of the CDR3 is 14 residues. Losses at the gene ends were 6 bases for V and 5 bases for J; bases not matched to a gene: 9. The CDR3: CASSSTGAIYGYTF. The CDR3 DNA is TGTGCCAGCAGTAGTACAGGGGCGATTTATGGCTACACCTTC.

This clone was seen repeatedly, ten times or more. The chain couples TRBV10-2 to TRBJ2-7, with 14 bases identical to TRBD2. Trimming cost V 3 bases and J 5 bases; bases outside gene matches: 3. The CDR3 sequence is 15 residues long. Per the germline V gene, CDR1 is WSHSY and CDR2 is SAAADI. The DNA of the CDR3 is TGCGCCAGCAGTGAAGGGGGACTAGCGGGAGACGAGCAGTACTTC. This sequence encodes CASSEGGLAGDEQYF.

The count of this clone is one. The chain combines TRBV4-1 with TRBJ1-4, with TRBD1 as a possible D gene (6 bases). V lost 0 bases to trimming and J lost 8 bases, with 13 bases between them. The CDR3 contains 15 residues. Germline lookup yields CDR1 MGHRA and CDR2 YSYEKL. CDR3 sequence reads: CASSQDWGRGEKLFF. The DNA of the CDR3 is TGCGCCAGCAGCCAAGATTGGGGGCGAGGGGAAAAACTGTTTTTT.

The chain combines TRBV2 with TRBJ2-7; 8 bases are shared with TRBD1. CDR3 length: 15 residues. After removal of 5 bases from V and 3 bases from J, the junction contained 9 bases not matched to a gene. Per the germline V gene, CDR1 is SNHLY and CDR2 is FYNNEI. The CDR3 region is CASSPDRGLLYEQYF. CDR3 in DNA: TGTGCCAGCAGTCCCGACAGGGGCCTCCTCTACGAGCAGTACTTC.

The chain links TRBV5-1 to TRBJ1-1; tentative D call: TRBD1 (6 bases). The CDR3 is 14 residues long. Between the trimmed V and J ends, which lost 2 bases and 1 base, there was a span of 9 bases. CDR1 SGHRS and CDR2 YFSETQ come from the germline V gene. The CDR3 region is CASSLYRENTEAFF. The CDR3 DNA follows: TGCGCCAGCAGCTTATACAGGGAGAACACTGAAGCTTTCTTT.

The count of this clone is one. The chain uses TRBV15 and TRBJ2-7, with TRBD1 identical over 7 bases. The V and J ends lost 1 base and 2 bases, in that order; junction bases with no gene match: 5. Germline CDR1 is LNHNV and CDR2 is YYDKDF (reference sequence). CDR3 length: 15 amino acids. The CDR3 coding sequence is TGTGCCACCAGCAGAGGAACAGGGGCGGCCTACGAGCAGTACTTC. Its translation: CATSRGTGAAYEQYF.

The J gene is TRBJ2-1, the V gene TRBV7-3; 10 nucleotides match TRBD2. CDR1 and CDR2 (germline): SGHTA, FQGTGA. The CDR3 is 16 residues long. J lost 6 bases, V lost 5 bases, and 10 bases had no gene match. DNA of the CDR3: TGTGCCAGCAGCGACCAACCTAGCGGGAGAAGCAATGAGCAGTTCTTC. It codes for CASSDQPSGRSNEQFF.